Following are 32 T cell receptor beta chains from one sample sequenced in a study of blood T cell repertoires in COVID-19. The protocol was immunoSEQ multiplex PCR, while the TCRdb copy is restricted to in-frame clones and leaves out a portion. The table lists approximately 220,000 clones, less than 90% of them singletons. Sequenced sample: peripheral blood. Receptors originate from a woman in her forties or fifties with acute or convalescent COVID-19.

The rearrangement joins TRBV7-2 to TRBJ2-3, with D unresolved. This CDR3 comprises 15 residues. Trimming stripped 5 bases from V and 1 base from J, with 13 bases between. Germline V gene data show CDR1 as SGHTA and CDR2 as FQGNSA. This CDR3 reads CASSPSGSGTDTQYF. In nucleotides, the CDR3 is TGTGCCAGCAGCCCCTCCGGGTCTGGCACAGATACGCAGTATTTT.

The J gene is TRBJ1-1, the V gene TRBV19, with 11 bases matching TRBD1. This CDR3 is built from 14 residues. Trimming at V came to 5 bases and at J to 5 bases, leaving 4 bases not matched to a gene. Germline CDR1 is LNHDA and CDR2 is SQIVND (reference sequence). In nucleotides, the CDR3 is TGTGCCAGTAGTTACGGGACAGGGGGGACTGAAGCTTTCTTT. This translates into CASSYGTGGTEAFF.

This clone appeared once. The chain employs TRBV5-1 and TRBJ2-1, with 8 bases aligning to TRBD2. Germline trimming cut 2 bases from V and 8 bases from J; bases unmatched to any gene: 9. Germline CDR1 is SGHRS and CDR2 is YFSETQ. There are 15 residues in the CDR3. The CDR3 DNA is TGCGCCAGCAGCTTCGGGACTAGGGGAGGCGATGAGCAGTTCTTC. Encoded protein: CASSFGTRGGDEQFF.

This rearrangement joins TRBV5-6 to TRBJ2-1; 9 bases are a match to TRBD2. The CDR3 consists of 13 residues. Per germline, CDR1 SGHDT and CDR2 YYEEEE. The trim removed 7 bases at V and 6 bases at J, leaving 5 bases unmatched. The CDR3 region has the DNA TGTGCCAGCTCCCGCGGGGGGGGCAATGAGCAGTTCTTC. The encoded protein is CASSRGGGNEQFF. Using reference TRBV5-6 and TRBJ2-1 for the parts outside the CDR3, the full variable domain is DAGVTQSPTHLIKTRGQQVTLRCSPKSGHDTVSWYQQALGQGPQFIFQYYEEEERQRGNFPDRFSGHQFPNYSSELNVNALLLGDSALYLCASSRGGGNEQFFGPGTRLTVL.

The chain has TRBV18 and TRBJ2-2, with D possibly TRBD2 on 6 matching bases. The germline CDR1 and CDR2 sequences are KGHSH and LQKENI. This CDR3 comprises 15 residues. Trimming took 5 bases from V and 7 from J, leaving 17 bases between them. Written as DNA, the CDR3 is TGTGCCAGCTCAACCAGGGACCCAGCGGGCGGGGAGCTGTTTTTT. Translating gives CASSTRDPAGGELFF. The complete variable domain, with remaining parts taken from reference TRBV18 and TRBJ2-2, reads NAGVMQNPRHLVRRRGQEARLRCSPMKGHSHVYWYRQLPEEGLKFMVYLQKENIIDESGMPKERFSAEFPKEGPSILRIQQVVRGDSAAYFCASSTRDPAGGELFFGEGSRLTVL.

The gene calls are TRBV6-6 and TRBJ2-1; 8 positions agree with TRBD1. Germline V lookup: CDR1 MNHNY, CDR2 SVGAGI (reference sequence). V was pared by 8 bases and J by 6 bases, with 12 bases of the junction left unmatched. The CDR3 is made up of 15 amino acids. This chain's CDR3 is CASSPGTGPTNEQFF. The CDR3 DNA is TGTGCCAGCTCACCCGGGACAGGACCGACCAATGAGCAGTTCTTC.

The gene calls are TRBV19 and TRBJ2-2, with TRBD2 identical over 8 bases. The germline gives CDR1 LNHDA, CDR2 SQIVND (reference sequence). The CDR3 length is 14 residues. V lost 11 bases and J lost 5; bases outside the gene matches: 10. DNA for the CDR3: TGTGCCTCGGGGACTAGGAGTATAACCGGGGAGCTGTTTTTT. Its protein is CASGTRSITGELFF. The whole variable domain, filled in from reference TRBV19 and TRBJ2-2, reads DGGITQSPKYLFRKEGQNVTLSCEQNLNHDAMYWYRQDPGQGLRLIYYSQIVNDFQKGDIAEGYSVSREKKESFPLTVTSAQKNPTAFYLCASGTRSITGELFFGEGSRLTVL.

This chain connects TRBV4-3 to TRBJ1-1; D is possibly TRBD1 (5 bases). CDR1 and CDR2 from the germline V gene are LGHNA and YSLEER. CDR3 length: 15 residues. Trimming left V 0 bases short and J 1 base short, with 9 bases between. DNA for the CDR3: TGCGCCAGCAGCCAAGATCTAGGACAGAACACTGAAGCTTTCTTT. Residues: CASSQDLGQNTEAFF.

The rearrangement links TRBV6-4 to TRBJ2-2, with D unclear. V lost 6 bases and J lost 0, with 8 bases in between. From germline, CDR1 is MRHNA and CDR2 SNTAGT. The CDR3 runs to 14 residues. CDR3 nucleotide sequence: TGTGCCAGCAGGGACGTAGCGAACACCGGGGAGCTGTTTTTT. Amino acids: CASRDVANTGELFF.

This rearrangement joins TRBV18 to TRBJ2-3, with TRBD1 identical over 7 bases. The CDR3 has 16 amino acids. CDR1 and CDR2 from the germline V gene are KGHSH and LQKENI. With 5 bases clipped from V and 1 base from J, the junction kept 9 bases outside the gene matches. The CDR3 DNA sequence: TGTGCCAGCTCATCTTCCGGGACAGCCCGCACAGATACGCAGTATTTT. This gives the protein CASSSSGTARTDTQYF.

This chain links TRBV19 with TRBJ1-2; 9 bases map to TRBD1. CDR3 length equals 13 residues. The germline gives CDR1 LNHDA, CDR2 SQIVND (reference sequence). The J segment lost 8 bases and the V segment lost 9 bases, leaving 10 bases of the junction unmatched. The DNA for the CDR3 is TGTGCCAGCTACACAGGGGGCGCGTCAGGCTACACCTTC. This sequence encodes CASYTGGASGYTF.

The J gene is TRBJ1-2, the V gene TRBV10-2; D is uncertain. The V gene lost 0 bases and the J gene lost 2 bases, with 7 bases spanning the gap. Germline CDR1 is WSHSY and CDR2 is SAAADI. This CDR3 has 14 residues. CDR3 sequence: CASSESGGNYGYTF. CDR3 coding DNA: TGCGCCAGCAGTGAGTCTGGAGGGAACTATGGCTACACCTTC.

The rearrangement links TRBV19 to TRBJ1-2; 9 bases match TRBD1. There are 16 residues in the CDR3. Looked up from germline, CDR1 is LNHDA and CDR2 is SQIVND (reference sequence). J gave up 4 bases and V 5 bases, and 11 bases lay outside the gene matches. CDR3 loop: CASSPLGQGEAYGYTF. CDR3 nucleotide sequence: TGTGCCAGTAGTCCCCTGGGACAGGGAGAGGCCTATGGCTACACCTTC.

The V call is TRBV29-1, the J call TRBJ2-7; TRBD2 is a possible D gene (5 bases). The CDR3 sequence is 13 residues long. The V end lost 4 bases, the J end lost 2 bases, and 12 bases lay between the germline ends. CDR1 is SQVTM, CDR2 ANQGSEA, per germline. As DNA, the CDR3 is TGCAGCGTTGGTGCGGGCGGAGCCTACGAGCAGTACTTC. Translation: CSVGAGGAYEQYF.

The chain links TRBV19 to TRBJ2-7, with D perhaps matching TRBD1 (6 bases). In germline, CDR1 is LNHDA, CDR2 SQIVND (reference sequence). The CDR3 runs 14 residues. V was cut by 4 bases and J by 2 bases, with 12 bases left in between. In nucleotides, the CDR3 is TGTGCCAGTAGTACGACAGGACACCCCTACGAGCAGTACTTC. This sequence encodes CASSTTGHPYEQYF.

This clone was seen only once. J is TRBJ2-7 and V is TRBV12-3 or TRBV12-4; no reliable D call. V was pared by 6 bases and J by 0 bases, with 6 bases between. The CDR3 runs 12 residues. The CDR3 DNA sequence: TGTGCCAGCAGCCCAGGCTCCTACGAGCAGTACTTC. It translates to CASSPGSYEQYF.

In this sample, this clone turned up once. Here the CDR3 reads CATSGPGQGHSTNTEAFF. The CDR3 DNA reads as TGTGCCACCAGTGGTCCCGGACAGGGACACTCAACCAACACTGAAGCTTTCTTT. The chain links TRBV24-1 to TRBJ1-1, with 8 bases fitting TRBD1. The CDR3 sequence is 18 residues long. V gave up 5 bases and J gave up 2 bases; unmatched junction bases: 15. CDR1 is KGHDR and CDR2 is SFDVKD in the germline V gene.

The V call is TRBV7-8, the J call TRBJ2-7; possible D gene TRBD2, 7 bases. The CDR3 is 15 amino acids. Per the germline V gene, CDR1 is SGHVS and CDR2 is FQNEAQ. The germline V and J ends were trimmed by 3 bases and 2 bases, with 14 bases remaining between them. The CDR3 loop is CASSLGGGSTYEQYF. In DNA form, the CDR3 reads TGTGCCAGCAGCTTGGGGGGGGGCTCCACCTACGAGCAGTACTTC.

The chain joins TRBV2 to TRBJ2-5; 12 bases are a match to TRBD2. Looked up from germline, CDR1 is SNHLY and CDR2 is FYNNEI. The CDR3 runs 15 residues. Trimming took 8 bases from V and 4 from J; bases not matched to a gene: 8. CDR3 nucleotide sequence: TGTGCCAGCGCTGGACTAGCGGGGAGAGGAGAGACCCAGTACTTC. It is translated as CASAGLAGRGETQYF.

The V and J genes are TRBV7-9 and TRBJ2-1; 8 bases are a match to TRBD2. The ends lost 1 base at V and 6 bases at J; junction bases unmatched: 11. The germline V gene has CDR1 SEHNR and CDR2 FQNEAQ (reference sequence). This CDR3 is built from 17 residues. CDR3 in DNA: TGTGCCAGCAGCTTAGAGTACGATGGCGGGAGGATCAATGAGCAGTTCTTC. Its protein product is CASSLEYDGGRINEQFF.

The chain employs TRBV11-3 and TRBJ2-5, with D unresolved. The V gene's germline CDR1 is SGHNT and CDR2 YENEEA. There are 15 residues in the CDR3. The germline V and J ends were trimmed by 1 base and 1 base, with 10 bases remaining between them. The CDR3 DNA reads TGTGCCAGCAGCTTAGGTCTAGGCATCCAAGAGACCCAGTACTTC. Protein product: CASSLGLGIQETQYF.

The chain joins TRBV2 to TRBJ1-1; tentatively, D is TRBD1 (6 bases). In germline, CDR1 is SNHLY, CDR2 FYNNEI. The CDR3 spans 15 residues. V lost 5 bases, J lost 1 base, and 14 bases lay in between. CDR3 bases: TGTGCCAGCAGTAGGCTGGGGGGGCCGAACACTGAAGCTTTCTTT. Its translation is CASSRLGGPNTEAFF.

The V call is TRBV9, the J call TRBJ2-1; a possible D gene is TRBD1 (6 bases). Germline V gene sequence: CDR1 SGDLS, CDR2 YYNGEE. V was trimmed by 0 bases and J by 8 bases, leaving 21 bases between them. This CDR3 is 17 amino acids long. This CDR3 reads CASSVALGGATADEQFF. DNA for the CDR3: TGTGCCAGCAGCGTAGCTTTAGGGGGAGCAACGGCAGATGAGCAGTTCTTC.

V usage is TRBV24-1 and J usage is TRBJ1-5; D is perhaps TRBD1 (6 bases). The CDR3 length is 16 residues. V was cut by 2 bases and J by 4 bases, with 14 bases left in between. Germline loops: CDR1 KGHDR, CDR2 SFDVKD. In DNA, the CDR3 is TGTGCCACCAGTGATTGGGCAGGGGAAGGGAATCAGCCCCAGCATTTT. This sequence encodes CATSDWAGEGNQPQHF.

This clone was detected only a few times. The rearrangement uses TRBV7-2 and TRBJ2-7; D is uncertain. Germline V lookup: CDR1 SGHTA, CDR2 FQGNSA. Trimming took 2 bases from V and 1 from J, leaving 9 bases between them. The CDR3 has 14 amino acids. This CDR3 is CASSLFDSSYEQYF. The CDR3 DNA reads as TGTGCCAGCAGCTTATTCGACTCTTCCTACGAGCAGTACTTC. Looking up the rest from reference TRBV7-2 and TRBJ2-7 gives the full variable domain: GAGVSQSPSNKVTEKGKDVELRCDPISGHTALYWYRQSLGQGLEFLIYFQGNSAPDKSGLPSDRFSAERTGGSVSTLTIQRTQQEDSAVYLCASSLFDSSYEQYFGPGTRLTVT.

The table lists this clone with a count of one. The CDR3 reads CASSTAGTGKSPLHF. For the CDR3, the DNA is TGTGCCAGCAGCACGGCCGGGACAGGGAAATCACCCCTCCACTTT. The J gene is TRBJ1-6, the V gene TRBV7-2; 9 bases match TRBD1. The germline gives CDR1 SGHTA, CDR2 FQGNSA. Losses at the gene ends were 5 bases for V and 10 bases for J; bases not matched to a gene: 9. The CDR3 is 15 amino acids.

The rearrangement uses TRBV5-1 and TRBJ2-7, with 7 bases lining up with TRBD2. The length of the CDR3 is 14 residues. The germline CDR1 and CDR2 sequences are SGHRS and YFSETQ. With V trimmed by 4 bases and J by 4 bases, 8 bases remained unmatched. CDR3: CASSPGGFIYEQYF. Here the CDR3 DNA reads TGCGCCAGCAGCCCGGGAGGTTTTATATACGAGCAGTACTTC.

This clone showed up just a few times. The chain combines TRBV13 with TRBJ1-2, with 7 bases that match TRBD1. Germline loops: CDR1 PRHDT, CDR2 FYEKMQ (reference sequence). After removal of 5 bases from V and 6 bases from J, the junction contained 9 bases not matched to a gene. This CDR3 spans 14 amino acids. The CDR3 DNA sequence: TGTGCCAGCAGCGCTACCGACAGGGCTCATGGCTACACCTTC. This translates into CASSATDRAHGYTF.

This clone was recorded a few times. The chain couples TRBV5-4 to TRBJ2-2, with D perhaps matching TRBD2 (6 bases). The CDR3 sequence is 15 residues long. With 0 bases removed from V and 2 bases from J, the gap between germline ends came to 8 bases. Germline V lookup: CDR1 SGHNT, CDR2 YYREEE (reference sequence). DNA for the CDR3: TGTGCCAGCAGCTTGGTGGGGGGTAACACCGGGGAGCTGTTTTTT. Encoded protein: CASSLVGGNTGELFF. Together with reference TRBV5-4 and TRBJ2-2, the CDR3 gives the full variable domain: ETGVTQSPTHLIKTRGQQVTLRCSSQSGHNTVSWYQQALGQGPQFIFQYYREEENGRGNFPPRFSGLQFPNYSSELNVNALELDDSALYLCASSLVGGNTGELFFGEGSRLTVL.

Only a few counts were recorded for this clone. J is TRBJ2-3 and V is TRBV7-7, with 11 bases that match TRBD1. With V trimmed by 6 bases and J by 3 bases, 11 bases remained unmatched. Germline CDR1 and CDR2: SSHAT and FNYEAQ (reference sequence). The CDR3 totals 17 residues. CDR3 amino acids: CASSMGTGTGGTDTQYF. The CDR3 DNA sequence: TGTGCCAGCAGTATGGGTACCGGGACAGGGGGGACAGATACGCAGTATTTT. The full variable domain, its missing parts supplied by reference TRBV7-7 and TRBJ2-3, is GAGVSQSPRYKVTKRGQDVTLRCDPISSHATLYWYQQALGQGPEFLTYFNYEAQPDKSGLPSDRFSAERPEGSISTLTIQRTEQRDSAMYRCASSMGTGTGGTDTQYFGPGTRLTVL.

J is TRBJ2-2 and V is TRBV19; tentatively, D is TRBD1 (6 bases). V shed 1 base and J shed 4 bases, with 16 bases lying between them. Germline CDR1 reads LNHDA; CDR2 reads SQIVND (reference sequence). The CDR3 spans 17 residues. In nucleotides, the CDR3 is TGTGCCAGTAGTATAGGCCCCGGGACACTCGTCACCGGGGAGCTGTTTTTT. It yields the protein CASSIGPGTLVTGELFF.

The V gene is TRBV9, the J gene TRBJ2-2; D is possibly TRBD1 (6 bases). Trimming removed 4 bases at V and 0 bases at J, with 10 bases between. The CDR3 is made up of 15 amino acids. CDR1 SGDLS and CDR2 YYNGEE come from the germline V gene. CDR3 sequence (DNA): TGTGCCAGCAGCTTCCGGGACACGAACACCGGGGAGCTGTTTTTT. The encoded protein is CASSFRDTNTGELFF.